The 28 T cell receptor beta chains listed next were all sequenced from one sample in a study of cytomegalovirus exposure and HLA in healthy donors. The method was immunoSEQ multiplex PCR; TCRdb's version includes in-frame clones alone and lacks a portion of them. The profile covers 200,000 to 250,000 clones, with around four fifths appearing a single time and about 14% taken by the ten largest. The material sequenced was PBMCs. These receptors originate from a woman in her 30s in good health and CMV-seropositive.

The chain combines TRBV5-6 with TRBJ2-7, with TRBD2 matching over 7 bases. This CDR3 comprises 16 residues. Germline trimming cut 0 bases from V and 5 bases from J; bases unmatched to any gene: 11. Germline values: CDR1 SGHDT, CDR2 YYEEEE. CDR3 sequence reads: CASSLEAGVVVNEQYF. CDR3 nucleotides: TGTGCCAGCAGCTTGGAGGCGGGAGTCGTAGTCAACGAGCAGTACTTC.

This chain joins TRBV6-4 and TRBJ2-7; D is perhaps TRBD1 or TRBD2 (5 bases each). V was clipped by 6 bases and J by 6 bases, with 15 bases between them. This CDR3 is built from 13 residues. Germline values: CDR1 MRHNA, CDR2 SNTAGT. CDR3 loop: CASSAEFGGEQYF. Written as DNA, the CDR3 is TGTGCCAGCAGCGCCGAGTTTGGGGGCGAGCAGTACTTC.

V gene TRBV27 combines with J gene TRBJ2-1; a possible D gene is TRBD2 (5 bases). V lost 7 bases to trimming and J lost 4 bases, with 11 bases between them. CDR1 is MNHEY and CDR2 is SMNVEV in the germline V gene (reference sequence). The CDR3 runs 13 residues. The CDR3 region has the DNA TGTGCCAGCAACGGCGGGCGTTACAATGAGCAGTTCTTC. This codes for CASNGGRYNEQFF.

The V and J genes are TRBV10-3 and TRBJ2-7; 7 bases map to TRBD1. Germline trimming cut 4 bases from V and 6 bases from J; bases unmatched to any gene: 9. The CDR3 spans 14 residues. Germline lookup yields CDR1 ENHRY and CDR2 SYGVKD. The CDR3 nucleotides are TGTGCCATCAGTGTGATACGAGGGGACAGCGAGCAGTACTTC. Its translation is CAISVIRGDSEQYF.

The V call is TRBV7-9, the J call TRBJ2-7, with 7 bases identical to TRBD2. The germline CDR1 and CDR2 sequences are SEHNR and FQNEAQ (reference sequence). V lost 5 bases, J lost 3 bases, and 4 bases stayed unmatched. The CDR3 runs to 13 residues. CDR3 in amino acids: CASSPSGGYEQYF. In DNA form, the CDR3 reads TGTGCCAGCAGCCCCTCGGGGGGCTACGAGCAGTACTTC.

The chain combines TRBV5-1 with TRBJ1-1, with D tentatively TRBD1 (5 bases). Germline V CDR1 and CDR2: SGHRS, YFSETQ. V was pared by 2 bases and J by 10 bases, with 18 bases between. The CDR3 sequence is 14 residues long. CDR3 DNA: TGCGCCAGCAGCTTAACACAGGCTGGTTTTGGAGCTTTCTTT. It yields the protein CASSLTQAGFGAFF.

The table lists this clone with a count of one. The chain is built from TRBV6-1 and TRBJ2-1; 10 nucleotides line up with TRBD2. The germline V gene encodes CDR1 MNHNS and CDR2 SASEGT. Losses at the gene ends were 2 bases for V and 3 bases for J; bases not matched to a gene: 1. CDR3 length: 15 amino acids. CDR3 nucleotides: TGTGCCAGCAGTGAACTAGCGGGAGACTACAATGAGCAGTTCTTC. It codes for CASSELAGDYNEQFF.

V usage is TRBV9 and J usage is TRBJ1-2, with D unclear. V dropped 0 bases and J dropped 3 bases, with 9 bases sitting between them. The CDR3 loop spans 14 amino acids. CDR1 and CDR2 from the germline V gene are SGDLS and YYNGEE. The chain's CDR3 is CASSVEPGYYGYTF. The CDR3 DNA reads TGTGCCAGCAGCGTAGAGCCGGGTTACTATGGCTACACCTTC.

With regard to this clone: This CDR3 is also generated by other DNA sequences in the sample. This chain connects TRBV7-2 to TRBJ2-7; 9 positions agree with TRBD1. This CDR3 is built from 14 residues. Germline-derived CDR1 and CDR2 are SGHTA and FQGNSA. Unmatched junction bases numbered 3, after V lost 4 bases and J lost 2 bases. The CDR3 protein is CASSYGQGPYEQYF. In DNA form, the CDR3 reads TGTGCCAGCAGCTATGGACAGGGGCCCTACGAGCAGTACTTC.

This chain uses TRBV11-3 with TRBJ2-7; D is ambiguous. The V and J ends lost 1 base and 3 bases respectively, with 7 bases between them. This CDR3 is built from 13 residues. In germline, CDR1 is SGHNT, CDR2 YENEEA. The CDR3: CASSLGRGYEQYF. The CDR3 DNA reads TGTGCCAGCAGCTTAGGTCGCGGCTACGAGCAGTACTTC. Using reference TRBV11-3 and TRBJ2-7 for the parts outside the CDR3, the full variable domain is EAGVVQSPRYKIIEKKQPVAFWCNPISGHNTLYWYLQNLGQGPELLIRYENEEAVDDSQLPKDRFSAERLKGVDSTLKIQPAELGDSAVYLCASSLGRGYEQYFGPGTRLTVT.

The chain has TRBV7-9 and TRBJ2-1, with 9 positions matching TRBD2. J was trimmed by 12 bases and V by 4 bases; bases with no gene match: 10. The CDR3 contains 14 residues. Germline values: CDR1 SEHNR, CDR2 FQNEAQ (reference sequence). CDR3 loop: CASSYESSGTPQFF. CDR3 bases: TGTGCCAGCAGCTACGAGTCTAGCGGGACTCCGCAGTTCTTC.

CDR3 sequence reads: CASSPFRGTEAFF. As DNA, the CDR3 is TGTGCCAGCAGTCCATTCCGGGGGACAGAAGCTTTCTTT. This chain connects TRBV27 to TRBJ1-1; possible D gene TRBD1, 6 bases. V lost 5 bases, J lost 8 bases, and 15 bases lay in between. The CDR3 consists of 13 residues. Germline-derived CDR1 and CDR2 are MNHEY and SMNVEV (reference sequence).

The chain joins TRBV9 to TRBJ1-2; 12 bases match TRBD1. Germline loops: CDR1 SGDLS, CDR2 YYNGEE. The CDR3 runs 17 residues. After removal of 3 bases from V and 3 bases from J, the junction contained 9 bases not matched to a gene. The CDR3 protein is CASSGTGTGGLYYGYTF. The CDR3 bases are TGTGCCAGCAGCGGGACCGGGACAGGGGGCCTTTACTATGGCTACACCTTC.

There are a few counts of this clone. The chain employs TRBV15 and TRBJ2-1, with D maybe TRBD2 (6 bases). Trimming shortened V by 8 bases and J by 3 bases, and 14 bases separated the two germline ends. Germline V gives CDR1 LNHNV, CDR2 YYDKDF (reference sequence). The CDR3 is 14 residues long. This CDR3 reads CATGRRVNYNEQFF. The CDR3 coding sequence is TGTGCCACCGGGAGGCGGGTTAACTACAATGAGCAGTTCTTC.

The chain is built from TRBV5-8 and TRBJ1-1; D is perhaps TRBD1 (5 bases). V was cut by 1 base and J by 10 bases, with 14 bases left in between. The germline V gene has CDR1 SGHTS and CDR2 YDEGEE. The CDR3 consists of 13 residues. In DNA form, the CDR3 reads TGTGCCAGCAGCTTGTGGGGGGACCCCGTAGCTTTCTTT. Translation gives CASSLWGDPVAFF.

V usage is TRBV27 and J usage is TRBJ2-2; D may be TRBD1 (5 bases). Germline V gives CDR1 MNHEY, CDR2 SMNVEV (reference sequence). CDR3 length equals 16 residues. V lost 4 bases and J lost 3, with 15 bases in between. DNA for the CDR3: TGTGCCAGCAGTTCTCCCGCGACAGATCACACCGGGGAGCTGTTTTTT. It yields the protein CASSSPATDHTGELFF.

This chain uses TRBV13 with TRBJ2-7, with 12 bases aligning to TRBD2. Germline CDR1 reads PRHDT; CDR2 reads FYEKMQ (reference sequence). The CDR3 covers 14 residues. The trim removed 0 bases at V and 6 bases at J, leaving 0 bases unmatched. CDR3 amino acids: CASSLGTSGSEQYF. CDR3 nucleotides: TGTGCCAGCAGCTTAGGGACTAGCGGGAGCGAGCAGTACTTC.

This chain connects TRBV2 to TRBJ1-5; D call uncertain. V was cut by 5 bases and J by 6 bases, with 11 bases left in between. There are 13 residues in the CDR3. CDR1 is SNHLY, CDR2 FYNNEI, per germline. CDR3 loop: CASSPTPSQPQHF. The CDR3 bases are TGTGCCAGCAGTCCCACCCCGAGTCAGCCCCAGCATTTT.

This clone came up a few times. The same CDR3 can be traced to other DNA sequences in this sample. The V gene is TRBV28, the J gene TRBJ2-7; D is ambiguous. The germline V gene encodes CDR1 MDHEN and CDR2 SYDVKM. The CDR3 covers 11 residues. The ends were cut back, 4 bases at V and 0 bases at J, with 1 base in the middle. CDR3 residues: CASSYSYEQYF. DNA of the CDR3: TGTGCCAGCAGTTACTCCTACGAGCAGTACTTC. The whole variable domain, filled in from reference TRBV28 and TRBJ2-7, reads DVKVTQSSRYLVKRTGEKVFLECVQDMDHENMFWYRQDPGLGLRLIYFSYDVKMKEKGDIPEGYSVSREKKERFSLILESASTNQTSMYLCASSYSYEQYFGPGTRLTVT.

The rearrangement links TRBV5-6 to TRBJ2-7, with 9 bases identical to TRBD1. The CDR3 consists of 13 residues. CDR1 SGHDT and CDR2 YYEEEE come from the germline V gene. The V and J ends lost 4 bases and 7 bases, in that order; junction bases with no gene match: 6. CDR3 coding DNA: TGTGCCAGCAGCCAACAGGGGGCGCGGGAGCAGTACTTC. Protein sequence: CASSQQGAREQYF. The full variable domain, in which reference TRBV5-6 and TRBJ2-7 provide the parts outside the CDR3, is DAGVTQSPTHLIKTRGQQVTLRCSPKSGHDTVSWYQQALGQGPQFIFQYYEEEERQRGNFPDRFSGHQFPNYSSELNVNALLLGDSALYLCASSQQGAREQYFGPGTRLTVT.

V and J are TRBV10-3 and TRBJ2-1; 12 bases fit TRBD2. CDR1 ENHRY and CDR2 SYGVKD come from the germline V gene. The V segment lost 2 bases and the J segment 6 bases; nucleotides outside the gene matches: 2. This CDR3 has 15 amino acids. CDR3 sequence: CAISEGLAGFNEQFF. CDR3 sequence (DNA): TGTGCCATCAGTGAGGGACTAGCGGGATTCAATGAGCAGTTCTTC.

V and J are TRBV19 and TRBJ2-1; 12 nucleotides agree with TRBD2. CDR3 length: 14 amino acids. Germline trimming cut 6 bases from V and 6 bases from J; bases unmatched to any gene: 3. Germline CDR1 LNHDA, CDR2 SQIVND (reference sequence). This CDR3 reads CASSETSGSNEQFF. Written as DNA, the CDR3 is TGTGCCAGTAGCGAGACTAGCGGGAGCAATGAGCAGTTCTTC.

The gene calls are TRBV28 and TRBJ1-5, with a possible D match to TRBD1 (5 bases). Germline V gene lookup returns CDR1 MDHEN and CDR2 SYDVKM. V was clipped by 1 base and J by 7 bases, with 8 bases between them. CDR3 length: 13 amino acids. The CDR3 here is CASSLYEGQPQHF. CDR3 sequence (DNA): TGTGCCAGCAGTTTATATGAGGGGCAGCCCCAGCATTTT.

The J gene is TRBJ2-1, the V gene TRBV30, with TRBD2 matching over 13 bases. The CDR3 sequence is 15 residues long. Trimming cost V 1 base and J 7 bases; bases outside gene matches: 4. CDR1 GTSNPN and CDR2 SVGIG come from the germline V gene (reference sequence). CDR3 DNA sequence: TGTGCCTGGAGTGAGGGGACTAGCGGGGTTAATGAGCAGTTCTTC. Amino acid sequence: CAWSEGTSGVNEQFF.

V gene TRBV6-1 combines with J gene TRBJ2-7; 7 nucleotides match TRBD1. The CDR3 contains 13 residues. Germline CDR1 MNHNS, CDR2 SASEGT. V gave up 6 bases and J gave up 2 bases; unmatched junction bases: 4. This chain's CDR3 is CASRDRTTYEQYF. CDR3 nucleotide sequence: TGTGCCAGCAGGGACAGGACAACCTACGAGCAGTACTTC.

CDR3 in DNA: TGTGCCAGCAGCGTAGCTCCCGGGAGTACGTACGAGCAGTACTTC. Protein: CASSVAPGSTYEQYF. The chain carries TRBV9 and TRBJ2-7; a possible D gene is TRBD2 (6 bases). The V and J ends lost 0 bases and 4 bases respectively, with 14 bases between them. The CDR3 totals 15 residues. Germline V gives CDR1 SGDLS, CDR2 YYNGEE.

The J gene is TRBJ1-2, the V gene TRBV29-1, with 8 bases identical to TRBD1. The CDR3 has 12 amino acids. The V segment lost 7 bases and the J segment 4 bases; nucleotides outside the gene matches: 5. Per the germline V gene, CDR1 is SQVTM and CDR2 is ANQGSEA. The CDR3 loop is CSAGGRSYGYTF. The CDR3 nucleotides are TGCAGCGCAGGGGGCAGGAGCTATGGCTACACCTTC.

Written as DNA, the CDR3 is TGTGCCAGCAGTACGTACAGGGAAAGGACTGAAGCTTTCTTT. Amino acid sequence: CASSTYRERTEAFF. This chain links TRBV27 with TRBJ1-1; D might be TRBD1 (6 bases). V lost 5 bases and J 5 bases, leaving 15 bases between the germline ends. Germline-derived CDR1 and CDR2 are MNHEY and SMNVEV (reference sequence). The CDR3 is 14 amino acids.